Following are 17 T cell receptor beta chains from one sample sequenced in a study of blood T cell repertoires in COVID-19. Clones were read by immunoSEQ multiplex PCR, and TCRdb kept only the in-frame ones, dropping some. The profile shows under 150,000 clones, about nine tenths of them singletons. Sequencing used peripheral blood. These TCRs come from a human donor in a cohort sampled during active COVID-19.

V usage is TRBV6-5 and J usage is TRBJ1-1; D possibly corresponds to TRBD1 (5 bases). V lost 5 bases and J 4 bases, leaving 11 bases between the germline ends. This CDR3 has 13 amino acids. The germline CDR1 and CDR2 sequences are MNHEY and SVGAGI. CDR3 nucleotide sequence: TGTGCCAGCAGTCCCGGGGGTGGCACTGAAGCTTTCTTT. It yields the protein CASSPGGGTEAFF.

CDR3 sequence (DNA): TGTGCCAGCTCGGACGGGGGACGAATATTCTATGGCTACACCTTC. Residues: CASSDGGRIFYGYTF. The V and J genes are TRBV18 and TRBJ1-2; tentatively, D is TRBD1 (5 bases). V dropped 6 bases and J dropped 4 bases, with 18 bases sitting between them. The CDR3 runs to 15 residues. From germline, CDR1 is KGHSH and CDR2 LQKENI. Full variable domain (remainder filled in from reference TRBV18 and TRBJ1-2): NAGVMQNPRHLVRRRGQEARLRCSPMKGHSHVYWYRQLPEEGLKFMVYLQKENIIDESGMPKERFSAEFPKEGPSILRIQQVVRGDSAAYFCASSDGGRIFYGYTFGSGTRLTVV.

The genes are TRBV28 and TRBJ2-5, with D perhaps matching TRBD2 (5 bases). CDR1 MDHEN and CDR2 SYDVKM come from the germline V gene. Trimming took off 1 base at V and 1 base at J, with 7 bases between the two ends. This CDR3 is built from 14 residues. The CDR3 nucleotides read TGTGCCAGCAGTTTATTGGACTCCCAAGAGACCCAGTACTTC. This encodes CASSLLDSQETQYF.

J is TRBJ1-4 and V is TRBV4-1; 7 bases are a match to TRBD1. With 4 bases clipped from V and 3 bases from J, the junction kept 5 bases outside the gene matches. Germline values: CDR1 MGHRA, CDR2 YSYEKL. The CDR3 is 15 amino acids. CDR3 in amino acids: CASSRPGTANEKLFF. The CDR3 coding sequence is TGCGCCAGCAGCCGCCCCGGGACAGCTAATGAAAAACTGTTTTTT.

The gene calls are TRBV6-2 or TRBV6-3 and TRBJ2-5; 8 bases map to TRBD2. Germline V gene data show CDR1 as MNHEY and CDR2 as SVGEGT. After removal of 0 bases from V and 4 bases from J, the junction contained 4 bases not matched to a gene. The CDR3 runs to 15 residues. The CDR3 reads CASSYSGGAGETQYF. CDR3 in DNA: TGTGCCAGCAGTTACTCCGGGGGGGCCGGAGAGACCCAGTACTTC.

The rearrangement uses TRBV2 and TRBJ2-3, with 7 bases that match TRBD1. This CDR3 has 19 amino acids. Per germline, CDR1 SNHLY and CDR2 FYNNEI. Germline trimming cut 6 bases from V and 0 bases from J; bases unmatched to any gene: 18. In nucleotides, the CDR3 is TGTGCCAGCAGCGACGATCCCGGGACAGTCAAACTAAGCACAGATACGCAGTATTTT. Amino acid sequence: CASSDDPGTVKLSTDTQYF.

The V and J genes are TRBV7-2 and TRBJ2-3; a weak D match, TRBD1 (7 bases). Germline V gene sequence: CDR1 SGHTA, CDR2 FQGNSA. With 5 bases removed from V and 6 bases from J, the gap between germline ends came to 12 bases. This CDR3 contains 13 residues. CDR3 nucleotide sequence: TGTGCCAGCAGCAACAGGGGACTGGATACGCAGTATTTT. Protein sequence: CASSNRGLDTQYF.

This chain uses TRBV30 with TRBJ2-7; the D gene is possibly TRBD2 (6 bases). Germline V lookup: CDR1 GTSNPN, CDR2 SVGIG (reference sequence). The CDR3 covers 13 residues. The ends were cut back, 1 base at V and 0 bases at J, with 7 bases in the middle. CDR3 sequence (DNA): TGTGCCTGGAGTGACGGGAGCTCCTACGAGCAGTACTTC. It yields the protein CAWSDGSSYEQYF.

The chain links TRBV5-4 to TRBJ1-1, with 8 bases aligning to TRBD1. The V gene end was trimmed by 4 bases and the J gene end by 1 base; junction bases not matched to a gene: 3. The CDR3 has 14 amino acids. Germline values: CDR1 SGHNT, CDR2 YYREEE (reference sequence). The CDR3 sequence is CASSAGQANTEAFF. The CDR3 DNA is TGTGCCAGCAGCGCGGGACAGGCGAACACTGAAGCTTTCTTT.

This clone has a handful of counts. The chain links TRBV19 to TRBJ2-5, with D uncertain. Germline assignment: CDR1 LNHDA and CDR2 SQIVND (reference sequence). This CDR3 has 16 residues. V gave up 1 base and J gave up 1 base, with 13 bases separating them. The CDR3 is CASSIGLEASQETQYF. The CDR3 DNA reads as TGTGCCAGTAGTATAGGACTGGAAGCCTCCCAAGAGACCCAGTACTTC.

The chain uses TRBV11-2 and TRBJ2-7, with 9 positions matching TRBD2. The CDR3 consists of 15 residues. V was clipped by 5 bases and J by 0 bases; unmatched bases: 5. Germline assignment: CDR1 SGHAT and CDR2 FQNNGV. The CDR3 region is CASSLLAGGSYEQYF. The CDR3 coding sequence is TGTGCCAGCAGCCTACTAGCGGGTGGCTCCTACGAGCAGTACTTC.

The chain uses TRBV27 and TRBJ2-1; 9 bases align to TRBD1. The CDR3 is made up of 18 amino acids. With V trimmed by 3 bases and J by 1 base, 10 bases remained unmatched. The germline V gene encodes CDR1 MNHEY and CDR2 SMNVEV (reference sequence). The CDR3 coding sequence is TGTGCCAGCAGTTTCTCACCGACAGGGGGTTTTTCCTACAATGAGCAGTTCTTC. This encodes CASSFSPTGGFSYNEQFF.

The chain uses TRBV19 and TRBJ2-7; the D gene is possibly TRBD2 (6 bases). The CDR3 has 14 residues. Trimming pared 3 bases from V and 4 bases from J, leaving 13 bases between. CDR1 is LNHDA, CDR2 SQIVND, per germline (reference sequence). CDR3 sequence reads: CASSMEGGLYEQYF. CDR3 DNA: TGTGCCAGTAGTATGGAGGGCGGTTTGTACGAGCAGTACTTC. Looking up the rest from reference TRBV19 and TRBJ2-7 gives the full variable domain: DGGITQSPKYLFRKEGQNVTLSCEQNLNHDAMYWYRQDPGQGLRLIYYSQIVNDFQKGDIAEGYSVSREKKESFPLTVTSAQKNPTAFYLCASSMEGGLYEQYFGPGTRLTVT.

Only one count was recorded for this clone. The chain joins TRBV5-1 to TRBJ1-5; TRBD1 matches at 7 bases. V shed 4 bases and J 7 bases; nucleotides not matched to a gene: 11. CDR1 is SGHRS, CDR2 YFSETQ, per germline. The CDR3 consists of 15 residues. The CDR3 coding sequence is TGCGCCAGCAGCCTTACACAGGGGCAGCGGCAGCCCCAGCATTTT. This codes for CASSLTQGQRQPQHF.

The rearrangement uses TRBV3-1 (or the pseudogene TRBV3-2) and TRBJ2-7, with D tentatively TRBD2 (5 bases). Germline CDR1 and CDR2: LGHDT and YNNKEL (reference sequence). This CDR3 spans 15 amino acids. Trimming shortened V by 2 bases and J by 2 bases, and 13 bases separated the two germline ends. As DNA, the CDR3 is TGTGCCAGCAGCCAATGGGTAGACGGGACCTACGAGCAGTACTTC. Protein: CASSQWVDGTYEQYF.

The genes are TRBV6-5 and TRBJ1-4; 7 bases match TRBD1. The CDR3 loop spans 16 amino acids. V lost 4 bases to trimming and J lost 8 bases; unmatched junction nucleotides: 13. Looked up from germline, CDR1 is MNHEY and CDR2 is SVGAGI. CDR3 sequence reads: CASSSRDSPEWEKLFF. CDR3 nucleotides: TGTGCCAGCAGTTCCCGGGACAGCCCAGAATGGGAAAAACTGTTTTTT.

This clone was counted a single time. One junction end disagrees with the germline gene, perhaps due to a read error. The genes are TRBV3-1 (or the pseudogene TRBV3-2) and TRBJ2-5, with D perhaps TRBD2 (5 bases). The germline V gene has CDR1 LGHDT and CDR2 YNNKEL (reference sequence). This CDR3 comprises 13 residues. The CDR3 DNA reads TGTGCCAGCAGCCGACTTAGCTGGGAGAGCCAGTACTTC. Its protein is CASSRLSWESQYF.